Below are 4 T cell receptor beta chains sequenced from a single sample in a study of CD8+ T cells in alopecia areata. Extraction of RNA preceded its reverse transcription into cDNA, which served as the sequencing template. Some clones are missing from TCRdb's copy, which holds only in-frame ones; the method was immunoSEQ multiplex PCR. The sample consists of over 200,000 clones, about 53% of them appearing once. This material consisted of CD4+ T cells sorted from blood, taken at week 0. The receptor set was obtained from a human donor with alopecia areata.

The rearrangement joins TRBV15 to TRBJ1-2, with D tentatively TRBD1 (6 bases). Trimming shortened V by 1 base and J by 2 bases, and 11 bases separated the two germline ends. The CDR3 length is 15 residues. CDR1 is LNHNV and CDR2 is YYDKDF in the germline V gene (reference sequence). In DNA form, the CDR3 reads TGTGCCACCAGCAGAGCCAACACAGGGAACTATGGCTACACCTTC. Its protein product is CATSRANTGNYGYTF.

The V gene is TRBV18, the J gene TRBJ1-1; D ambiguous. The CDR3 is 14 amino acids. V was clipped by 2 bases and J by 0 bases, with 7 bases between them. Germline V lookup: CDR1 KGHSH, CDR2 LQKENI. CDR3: CASSPIRVNTEAFF. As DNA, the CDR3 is TGTGCCAGCTCACCAATCCGTGTGAACACTGAAGCTTTCTTT.

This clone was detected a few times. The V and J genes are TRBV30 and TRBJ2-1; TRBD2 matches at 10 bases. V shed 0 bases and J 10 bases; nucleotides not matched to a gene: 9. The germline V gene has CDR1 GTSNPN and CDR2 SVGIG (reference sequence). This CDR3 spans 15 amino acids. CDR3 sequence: CAWSVGLAGAVEQFF. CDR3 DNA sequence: TGTGCCTGGAGTGTAGGGCTAGCGGGAGCTGTAGAGCAGTTCTTC.

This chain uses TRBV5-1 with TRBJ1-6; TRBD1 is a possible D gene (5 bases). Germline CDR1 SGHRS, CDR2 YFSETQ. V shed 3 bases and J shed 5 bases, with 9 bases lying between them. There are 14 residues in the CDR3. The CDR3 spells CASSSQGDNSPLHF. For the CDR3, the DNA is TGCGCCAGCAGCTCCCAGGGAGATAATTCACCCCTCCACTTT.